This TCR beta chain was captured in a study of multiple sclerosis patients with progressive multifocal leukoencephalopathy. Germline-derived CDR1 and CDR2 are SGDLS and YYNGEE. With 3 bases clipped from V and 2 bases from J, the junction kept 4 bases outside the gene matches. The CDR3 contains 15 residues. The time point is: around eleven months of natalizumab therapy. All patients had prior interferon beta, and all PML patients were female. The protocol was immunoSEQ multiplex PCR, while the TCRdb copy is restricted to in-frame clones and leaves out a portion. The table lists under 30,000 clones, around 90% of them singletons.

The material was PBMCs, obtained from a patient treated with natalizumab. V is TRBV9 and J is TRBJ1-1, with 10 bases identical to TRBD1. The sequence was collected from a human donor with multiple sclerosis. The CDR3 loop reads CASSAGQGGNTEAFF. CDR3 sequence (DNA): TGTGCCAGCAGCGCTGGACAGGGGGGCAACACTGAAGCTTTCTTT. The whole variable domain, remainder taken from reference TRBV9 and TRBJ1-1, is DSGVTQTPKHLITATGQRVTLRCSPRSGDLSVYWYQQSLDQGLQFLIQYYNGEERAKGNILERFSAQQFPDLHSELNLSSLELGDSALYFCASSAGQGGNTEAFFGQGTRLTVV.